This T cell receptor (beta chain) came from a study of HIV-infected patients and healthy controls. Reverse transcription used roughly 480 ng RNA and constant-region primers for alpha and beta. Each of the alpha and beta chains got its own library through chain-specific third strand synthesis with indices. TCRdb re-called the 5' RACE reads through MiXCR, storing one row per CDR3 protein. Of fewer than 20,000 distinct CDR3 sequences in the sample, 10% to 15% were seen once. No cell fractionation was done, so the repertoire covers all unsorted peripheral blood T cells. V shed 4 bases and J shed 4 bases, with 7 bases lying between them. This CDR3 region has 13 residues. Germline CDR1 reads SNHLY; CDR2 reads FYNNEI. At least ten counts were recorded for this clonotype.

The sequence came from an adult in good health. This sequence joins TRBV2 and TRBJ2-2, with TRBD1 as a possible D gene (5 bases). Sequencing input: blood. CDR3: CASSGQTTGELFF. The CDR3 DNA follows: TGTGCCAGCAGTGGACAGACCACCGGGGAGCTGTTTTTT.